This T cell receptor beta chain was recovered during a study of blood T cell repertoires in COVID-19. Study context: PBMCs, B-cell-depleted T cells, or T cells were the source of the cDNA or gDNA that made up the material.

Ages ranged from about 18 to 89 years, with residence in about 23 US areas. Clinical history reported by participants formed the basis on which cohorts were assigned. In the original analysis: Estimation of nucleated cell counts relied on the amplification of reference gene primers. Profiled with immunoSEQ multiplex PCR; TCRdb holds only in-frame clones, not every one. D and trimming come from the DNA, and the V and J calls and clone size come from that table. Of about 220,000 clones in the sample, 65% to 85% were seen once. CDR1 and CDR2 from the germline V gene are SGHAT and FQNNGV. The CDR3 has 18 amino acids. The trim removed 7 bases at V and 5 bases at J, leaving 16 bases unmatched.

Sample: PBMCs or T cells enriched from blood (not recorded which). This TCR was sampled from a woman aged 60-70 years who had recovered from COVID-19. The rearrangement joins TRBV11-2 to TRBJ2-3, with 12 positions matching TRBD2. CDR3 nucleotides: TGTGCCAGCACCGTCGGCCTCCTAGCGGGAGGGCCGGGAGATACGCAGTATTTT. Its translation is CASTVGLLAGGPGDTQYF.